The rows below give T cell receptor beta chains drawn from one sample of a study of T cells in localized non-small cell lung cancer. Assay used: immunoSEQ multiplex PCR; TCRdb lists only in-frame clones, some missing. The data contain fewer than 100,000 clones, 87% of them seen just once; the ten biggest clones take up 15%. This sample comprised peripheral blood, obtained before any cancer treatment. All receptors derive from a man aged 40-75 years with stage I squamous cell lung carcinoma. CDR3s leave out the opening cysteine and the closing phenylalanine or tryptophan. A D gene is named only where the DNA matches it firmly. For some rows the clone size is stated as once, few or many, or as a class when expanded; others skip it.

D gene: .; CDR3 length: 13; clone size: .; V gene: TRBV5-1; CDR3 protein: ASSLQAGANTEAF
D gene: .; CDR3 length: 10; clone size: .; V gene: TRBV28; CDR3 protein: ASRLTSGEAF
D gene: .; CDR3 length: 7; clone size: .; V gene: TRBV11-3; CDR3 protein: ASRDGYT
D gene: TRBD2; CDR3 length: 17; clone size: .; V gene: TRBV28; CDR3 protein: ASRPMTSGGIGGRDTQY
D gene: .; CDR3 length: 12; clone size: .; V gene: TRBV7-2; CDR3 protein: ASSLEGDNYGYT
D gene: .; CDR3 length: 13; clone size: .; V gene: TRBV5-6; CDR3 protein: ASSEGSRSTDTQY
D gene: .; CDR3 length: 13; clone size: .; V gene: TRBV10-1; CDR3 protein: ASSESSIYSYEQY
D gene: .; CDR3 length: 14; clone size: .; V gene: TRBV6-1; CDR3 protein: ASSVTRGGFIHEQY
D gene: .; CDR3 length: 10; clone size: .; V gene: TRBV4-2; CDR3 protein: ASSQGGGSGF
D gene: .; CDR3 length: 14; clone size: once; V gene: TRBV5-1; CDR3 protein: ASSLEGQGLSTEAF
D gene: TRBD1; CDR3 length: 13; clone size: .; V gene: TRBV14; CDR3 protein: ASSQDLTGYHGYT
D gene: .; CDR3 length: 12; clone size: .; V gene: TRBV2; CDR3 protein: ASSLGPSNEKLF
D gene: TRBD1; CDR3 length: 14; clone size: .; V gene: TRBV28; CDR3 protein: ASSQDRDTRDGVGT
D gene: .; CDR3 length: 12; clone size: .; V gene: TRBV18; CDR3 protein: ASSRDGTNYGYT
D gene: TRBD1; CDR3 length: 16; clone size: .; V gene: TRBV5-1; CDR3 protein: ASSLEDSGTGYWSEQY
D gene: .; CDR3 length: 10; clone size: .; V gene: TRBV6-5; CDR3 protein: ASSTGGYGYT
D gene: .; CDR3 length: 17; clone size: .; V gene: TRBV2; CDR3 protein: ASSEGTSRSGTRHTEAF
D gene: .; CDR3 length: 12; clone size: .; V gene: TRBV7-8; CDR3 protein: ASSFRQGDQPQH
D gene: .; CDR3 length: 13; clone size: few; V gene: TRBV4-1; CDR3 protein: ASSLGQGGSYEQY
D gene: .; CDR3 length: 13; clone size: .; V gene: TRBV2; CDR3 protein: ASSEDRAADYEQY